These 23 T cell receptor beta chains share one sample of origin, sequenced in a study of blood T cell repertoires in COVID-19. The data were produced by immunoSEQ multiplex PCR, yet TCRdb's version contains in-frame clones alone and is incomplete. The sample includes roughly 460,000 clones, 85% to 90% of them seen just once. The source material was peripheral blood. Receptor source: a man aged 18 to 35 with COVID-19, enrolled during active disease.

In its sample, this clone was seen once. The V and J genes are TRBV4-1 and TRBJ2-5; TRBD2 matches at 10 bases. The CDR3 runs to 14 residues. The germline gives CDR1 MGHRA, CDR2 YSYEKL. Unmatched junction bases numbered 3, after V lost 4 bases and J lost 4 bases. The CDR3 DNA follows: TGCGCCAGCAGCCCAGCGGGGGGGCGAGAGACCCAGTACTTC. Encoded protein: CASSPAGGRETQYF.

This chain connects TRBV4-1 to TRBJ2-2; 10 bases are a match to TRBD2. CDR3 length: 20 amino acids. The J segment lost 7 bases and the V segment lost 2 bases, leaving 19 bases of the junction unmatched. From germline, CDR1 is MGHRA and CDR2 YSYEKL. CDR3 coding DNA: TGCGCCAGCAGCCAAAGGACGGGGGATTCGCTAGCGGGAGAGGACGGGGAGCTGTTTTTT. Encoded protein: CASSQRTGDSLAGEDGELFF.

This chain links TRBV7-6 with TRBJ1-1; unclear D gene. Trimming left V 3 bases short and J 11 bases short, with 7 bases between. Germline CDR1 SGHVS, CDR2 FNYEAQ. The CDR3 runs to 10 residues. The CDR3 sequence: CASSFSKAFF. The CDR3 DNA reads TGTGCCAGCAGCTTTAGTAAGGCTTTCTTT.

The V and J genes are TRBV5-1 and TRBJ2-7; D call uncertain. Trimming removed 1 base at V and 2 bases at J, with 7 bases between. This CDR3 is built from 13 residues. Germline V gives CDR1 SGHRS, CDR2 YFSETQ. CDR3 DNA sequence: TGCGCCAGCAGCTTGACGGGTGCCTACGAGCAGTACTTC. Translation: CASSLTGAYEQYF. Full variable domain (remainder filled in from reference TRBV5-1 and TRBJ2-7): KAGVTQTPRYLIKTRGQQVTLSCSPISGHRSVSWYQQTPGQGLQFLFEYFSETQRNKGNFPGRFSGRQFSNSRSEMNVSTLELGDSALYLCASSLTGAYEQYFGPGTRLTVT.

The chain couples TRBV30 to TRBJ2-7, with a weak D call TRBD1 (6 bases). V was shortened by 8 bases and J by 0 bases, with 17 bases between the two germline ends. Germline V CDR1 and CDR2: GTSNPN, SVGIG (reference sequence). This CDR3 has 14 amino acids. The CDR3 sequence is CAGKDSMSSYEQYF. As DNA, the CDR3 is TGTGCCGGGAAGGACAGCATGAGCTCCTACGAGCAGTACTTC.

The chain has TRBV6-6 and TRBJ2-3; D possibly corresponds to TRBD1 (5 bases). Trimming shortened V by 5 bases and J by 5 bases, and 17 bases separated the two germline ends. Germline CDR1 and CDR2: MNHNY and SVGAGI (reference sequence). The CDR3 has 15 residues. The CDR3 nucleotides are TGTGCCAGCAGTACCCCGAGACAGACGGTAGATACGCAGTATTTT. This sequence encodes CASSTPRQTVDTQYF.

The chain joins TRBV3-1 (or the pseudogene TRBV3-2) to TRBJ2-1; 7 nucleotides match TRBD2. V lost 2 bases to trimming and J lost 5 bases; unmatched junction nucleotides: 3. Germline V gene data show CDR1 as LGHDT and CDR2 as YNNKEL (reference sequence). There are 14 residues in the CDR3. The CDR3 DNA follows: TGTGCCAGCAGCCAATTAGGGACTAACAATGAGCAGTTCTTC. Its protein is CASSQLGTNNEQFF.

This sequence joins TRBV5-5 and TRBJ1-1; D might be TRBD1 (5 bases). Trimming removed 6 bases at V and 6 bases at J, with 15 bases between. The CDR3 is 13 residues long. The germline V gene encodes CDR1 SGHKS and CDR2 YYEKEE (reference sequence). In DNA form, the CDR3 reads TGTGCCAGCATGACAGCTATATGGGCTGAAGCTTTCTTT. Translating it yields CASMTAIWAEAFF.

This clone was recorded once. The chain has TRBV7-4 and TRBJ2-7; 9 positions agree with TRBD1. The junction had 8 bases not matched to a gene; V was cut back by 3 bases and J by 2 bases. Germline-derived CDR1 and CDR2 are SGHVT and SQSDAQ. The CDR3 covers 16 residues. CDR3 loop: CASSFSSGQGTYEQYF. CDR3 in DNA: TGTGCCAGCAGCTTCAGTTCGGGACAGGGAACCTACGAGCAGTACTTC.

The V call is TRBV9, the J call TRBJ1-1; tentative D call: TRBD1 (6 bases). The CDR3 extends over 11 amino acids. Per the germline V gene, CDR1 is SGDLS and CDR2 is YYNGEE. V lost 5 bases and J lost 8, with 10 bases in between. The CDR3 sequence: CASRSGHEAFF. In nucleotides, the CDR3 is TGTGCCAGCAGGTCGGGACACGAAGCTTTCTTT.

The V gene is TRBV7-8, the J gene TRBJ2-1; 7 bases are a match to TRBD2. The germline V gene has CDR1 SGHVS and CDR2 FQNEAQ. Unmatched junction bases numbered 11, after V lost 5 bases and J lost 10 bases. The CDR3 runs 14 residues. CDR3 sequence: CASSTGLDWIEQFF. The CDR3 DNA reads TGTGCCAGCAGCACAGGACTAGACTGGATCGAGCAGTTCTTC.

This chain joins TRBV18 and TRBJ2-7, with 10 bases fitting TRBD1. J lost 4 bases, V lost 0 bases, and 3 bases had no gene match. The germline V gene has CDR1 KGHSH and CDR2 LQKENI. The CDR3 runs to 15 residues. CDR3 loop: CASSPPGQGMYEQYF. As DNA, the CDR3 is TGTGCCAGCTCACCACCGGGACAGGGGATGTACGAGCAGTACTTC.

This sequence joins TRBV20-1 and TRBJ2-1; 15 bases fit TRBD2. The CDR3 extends over 17 amino acids. Trimming removed 3 bases from V and 4 bases from J; junction bases left unmatched: 7. The germline V gene encodes CDR1 DFQATT and CDR2 SNEGSKA (reference sequence). CDR3 sequence reads: CSASAGLAGGMYNEQFF. The CDR3 nucleotides read TGCAGTGCTAGTGCAGGACTAGCGGGGGGGATGTACAATGAGCAGTTCTTC.

This clone has only one observation. CDR3 sequence reads: CASTQGGAPQETQYF. The CDR3 DNA sequence: TGTGCCAGCACCCAAGGGGGGGCACCTCAAGAGACCCAGTACTTC. This chain links TRBV9 with TRBJ2-5; D may be TRBD2 (7 bases). Germline V CDR1 and CDR2: SGDLS, YYNGEE. The CDR3 is 15 amino acids. V shed 6 bases and J shed 2 bases, with 17 bases lying between them.

The chain joins TRBV5-4 to TRBJ1-5, with 9 nucleotides matching TRBD1. Trimming at V came to 0 bases and at J to 4 bases, leaving 8 bases not matched to a gene. The CDR3 is 17 residues long. Germline V gene data show CDR1 as SGHNT and CDR2 as YYREEE (reference sequence). CDR3 in amino acids: CASSLGSYDRGNQPQHF. CDR3 bases: TGTGCCAGCAGCTTGGGAAGCTACGACAGGGGGAATCAGCCCCAGCATTTT.

The CDR3 spells CASSVGQESYEQYF. The CDR3 DNA reads as TGTGCCAGTAGCGTGGGACAGGAGTCTTACGAGCAGTACTTC. The rearrangement links TRBV19 to TRBJ2-7, with TRBD1 matching 8 bases. V shed 6 bases and J 4 bases; nucleotides not matched to a gene: 8. The CDR3 has 14 residues. Germline V gene data show CDR1 as LNHDA and CDR2 as SQIVND (reference sequence).

V and J are TRBV6-5 and TRBJ2-7; TRBD2 aligns across 8 bases. Germline-derived CDR1 and CDR2 are MNHEY and SVGAGI. The V gene end was trimmed by 8 bases and the J gene end by 4 bases; junction bases not matched to a gene: 7. The CDR3 loop spans 13 amino acids. The CDR3 sequence: CASGKRERYEQYF. The DNA for the CDR3 is TGTGCCAGCGGTAAGCGGGAGCGGTACGAGCAGTACTTC.

The chain joins TRBV5-6 to TRBJ2-7; tentative D call: TRBD2 (6 bases). V lost 1 base, J lost 3 bases, and 14 bases lay in between. Germline CDR1 is SGHDT and CDR2 is YYEEEE. This CDR3 spans 15 amino acids. In DNA, the CDR3 is TGTGCCAGCAGCTTGCGAGGGAGGCCTCTCTACGAGCAGTACTTC. This codes for CASSLRGRPLYEQYF.

The chain has TRBV29-1 and TRBJ1-1; possibly TRBD1 for D (5 bases). This CDR3 comprises 11 residues. In germline, CDR1 is SQVTM, CDR2 ANQGSEA. V gave up 6 bases and J gave up 5 bases, with 10 bases separating them. For the CDR3, the DNA is TGCAGCGTGTACAAGGGGACTGAAGCTTTCTTT. It translates to CSVYKGTEAFF.

The V gene is TRBV9, the J gene TRBJ2-7, with D possibly TRBD2 on 6 matching bases. The V end was cut by 0 bases, the J end by 4 bases, with 17 bases between. CDR3 length: 16 amino acids. Per germline, CDR1 SGDLS and CDR2 YYNGEE. The CDR3 nucleotides are TGTGCCAGCAGCGTAGGGGACGGTGGGGGGAGGTACGAGCAGTACTTC. Its translation: CASSVGDGGGRYEQYF.

The chain is built from TRBV3-1 (or the pseudogene TRBV3-2) and TRBJ1-1, with 12 nucleotides matching TRBD1. J lost 11 bases, V lost 0 bases, and 7 bases had no gene match. Germline CDR1 is LGHDT and CDR2 is YNNKEL (reference sequence). The CDR3 consists of 15 residues. The CDR3 reads CASSQDGTGGRHAFF. CDR3 DNA: TGTGCCAGCAGCCAAGACGGGACAGGGGGCAGGCACGCTTTCTTT.

The gene calls are TRBV7-9 and TRBJ2-3, with 7 bases that match TRBD1. The CDR3 consists of 16 residues. Germline V gene data show CDR1 as SEHNR and CDR2 as FQNEAQ (reference sequence). J was trimmed by 5 bases and V by 8 bases; bases with no gene match: 16. CDR3: CASSLGTAGLGDTQYF. For the CDR3, the DNA is TGTGCCAGCTCCTTAGGGACAGCCGGGCTTGGAGATACGCAGTATTTT.

V gene TRBV6-1 combines with J gene TRBJ1-5; D is ambiguous. Per the germline V gene, CDR1 is MNHNS and CDR2 is SASEGT. The CDR3 is made up of 19 amino acids. Trimming shortened V by 4 bases and J by 6 bases, and 28 bases separated the two germline ends. CDR3 in DNA: TGTGCCAGCAGTGGACTTGCCGAGCTCACTTCCCTGACCGGTCAGCCCCAGCATTTT. Encoded protein: CASSGLAELTSLTGQPQHF.